This TCR beta chain was sequenced during a study of blood T cell repertoires in COVID-19. In Cohort 3, a recovered donor had either two negative PCRs, clearance, or symptom resolution. Germline V CDR1 and CDR2: KGHSH, LQKENI. The CDR3 loop spans 15 amino acids. The ends lost 5 bases at V and 3 bases at J; junction bases unmatched: 4. How the authors handled the data: From reference gene primer amplification, estimates of nucleated cell counts were derived. Some clones are missing from TCRdb's copy, which holds only in-frame ones; the method was immunoSEQ multiplex PCR. Clonal size and the V and J genes are those of that table, whereas D and trimming came from the DNA. This table holds approximately 320,000 clones, roughly 89% found once. This clone has only a few counts.

This chain uses TRBV18 with TRBJ1-6, with 7 bases matching TRBD1. This clonotype was sampled from a woman younger than 35 who had recovered from COVID-19. Input material: PBMCs or T cells enriched from blood (not recorded which). The CDR3 reads CASSSTGNYNSPLHF. For the CDR3, the DNA is TGTGCCAGCTCATCGACAGGGAACTATAATTCACCCCTCCACTTT.